This paragraph reports one TCR beta chain. This record belongs to a study of shared clonotypes between healthy human individuals. TCRdb's copy holds only in-frame clones and misses some; the assay was immunoSEQ multiplex PCR. The repertoire holds 2 million to 2.5 million clones, with roughly 90% as singletons. This CDR3 region has 15 residues. Germline values: CDR1 SGHRS, CDR2 YFSETQ. Trimming left V 2 bases short and J 0 bases short, with 8 bases between. The healthy adult donors were HIV-negative and reported no recent acute infections or vaccinations. The source is a man aged 18 to 35 in good health. Some clones in this sample may be carry-over from other donors' samples. V is TRBV5-1 and J is TRBJ2-2, with a weak D call TRBD2 (5 bases). The sample comprised naive CD4+ T cells from PBMCs. The sample's subset: CD45RA+ positively selected. Here the CDR3 reads CASSLPLANTGELFF. CDR3 coding DNA: TGCGCCAGCAGCTTACCACTAGCGAACACCGGGGAGCTGTTTTTT.